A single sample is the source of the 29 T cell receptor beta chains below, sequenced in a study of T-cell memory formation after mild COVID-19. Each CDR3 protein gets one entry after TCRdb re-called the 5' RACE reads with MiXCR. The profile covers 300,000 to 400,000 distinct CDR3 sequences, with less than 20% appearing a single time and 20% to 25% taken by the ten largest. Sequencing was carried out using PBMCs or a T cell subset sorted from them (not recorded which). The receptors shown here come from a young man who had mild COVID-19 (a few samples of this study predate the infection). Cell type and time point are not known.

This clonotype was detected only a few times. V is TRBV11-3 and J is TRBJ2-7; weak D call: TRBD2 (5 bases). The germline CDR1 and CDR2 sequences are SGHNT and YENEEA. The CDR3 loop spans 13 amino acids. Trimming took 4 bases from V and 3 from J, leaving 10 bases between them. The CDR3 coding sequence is TGTGCCAGCAGCTCGGACTTCTACTACGAGCAGTACGTC. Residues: CASSSDFYYEQYV.

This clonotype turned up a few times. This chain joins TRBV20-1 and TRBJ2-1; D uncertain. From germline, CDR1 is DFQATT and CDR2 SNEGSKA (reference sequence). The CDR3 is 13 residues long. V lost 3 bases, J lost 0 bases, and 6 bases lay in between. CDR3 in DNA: TGCAGTGCTAGTAGGGTCTCCTACAATGAGCAGTTCTTC. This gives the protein CSASRVSYNEQFF.

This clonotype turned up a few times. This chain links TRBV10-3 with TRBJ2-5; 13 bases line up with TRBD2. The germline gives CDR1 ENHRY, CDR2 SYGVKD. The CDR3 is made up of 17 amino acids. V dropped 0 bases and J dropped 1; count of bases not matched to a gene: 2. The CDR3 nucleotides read TGTGCCATCAGTGAGTCGGGACTAGCGGGGTCCCAAGAGACCCAGTACTTC. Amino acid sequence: CAISESGLAGSQETQYF.

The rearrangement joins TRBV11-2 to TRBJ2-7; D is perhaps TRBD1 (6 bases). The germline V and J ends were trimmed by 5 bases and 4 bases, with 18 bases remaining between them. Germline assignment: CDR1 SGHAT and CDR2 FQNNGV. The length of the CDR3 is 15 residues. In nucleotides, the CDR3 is TGTGCCAGCAGCATAGTACGGACAGCCTTTTACGAGCAGTACTTC. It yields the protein CASSIVRTAFYEQYF.

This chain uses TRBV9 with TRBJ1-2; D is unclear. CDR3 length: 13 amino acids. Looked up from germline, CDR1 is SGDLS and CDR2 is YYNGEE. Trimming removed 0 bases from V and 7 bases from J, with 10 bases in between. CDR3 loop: CASSVDSAAGYTF. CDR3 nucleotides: TGTGCCAGCAGCGTAGACAGTGCCGCTGGCTACACCTTC.

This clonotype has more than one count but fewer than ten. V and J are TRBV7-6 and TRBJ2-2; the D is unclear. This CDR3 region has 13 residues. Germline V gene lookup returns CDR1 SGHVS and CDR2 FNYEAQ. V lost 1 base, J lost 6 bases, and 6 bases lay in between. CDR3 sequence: CASSLESAGELFF. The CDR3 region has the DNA TGTGCCAGCAGCTTAGAATCGGCCGGGGAGCTGTTTTTT.

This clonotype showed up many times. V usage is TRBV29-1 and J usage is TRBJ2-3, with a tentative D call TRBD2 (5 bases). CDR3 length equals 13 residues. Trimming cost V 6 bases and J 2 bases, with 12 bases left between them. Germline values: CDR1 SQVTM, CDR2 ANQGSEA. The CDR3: CSVESGYTDTQYF. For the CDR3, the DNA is TGCAGCGTCGAGAGCGGATACACAGATACGCAGTATTTT.

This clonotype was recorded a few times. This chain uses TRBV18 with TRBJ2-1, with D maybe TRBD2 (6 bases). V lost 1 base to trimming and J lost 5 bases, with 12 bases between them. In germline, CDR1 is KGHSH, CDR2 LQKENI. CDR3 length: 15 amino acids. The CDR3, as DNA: TGTGCCAGCTCACCACGGAGGGCCGGGGACAATGAGCAGTTCTTC. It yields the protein CASSPRRAGDNEQFF.

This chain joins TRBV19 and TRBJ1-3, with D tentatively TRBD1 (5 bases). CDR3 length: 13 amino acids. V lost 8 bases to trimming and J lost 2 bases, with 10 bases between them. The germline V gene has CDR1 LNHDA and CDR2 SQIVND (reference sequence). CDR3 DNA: TGTGCCAGTCTCGGGGCGGCTGGAAACACCATATATTTT. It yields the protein CASLGAAGNTIYF.

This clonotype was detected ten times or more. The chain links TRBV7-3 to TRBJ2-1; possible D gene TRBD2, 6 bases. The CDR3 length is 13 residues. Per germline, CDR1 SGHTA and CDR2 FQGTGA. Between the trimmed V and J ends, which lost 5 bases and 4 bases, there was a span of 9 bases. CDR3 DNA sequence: TGTGCCAGCAGCCAGGACTATTACAATGAGCAGTTCTTC. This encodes CASSQDYYNEQFF. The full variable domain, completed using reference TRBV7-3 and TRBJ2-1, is GAGVSQTPSNKVTEKGKYVELRCDPISGHTALYWYRQSLGQGPEFLIYFQGTGAADDSGLPNDRFFAVRPEGSVSTLKIQRTERGDSAVYLCASSQDYYNEQFFGPGTRLTVL.

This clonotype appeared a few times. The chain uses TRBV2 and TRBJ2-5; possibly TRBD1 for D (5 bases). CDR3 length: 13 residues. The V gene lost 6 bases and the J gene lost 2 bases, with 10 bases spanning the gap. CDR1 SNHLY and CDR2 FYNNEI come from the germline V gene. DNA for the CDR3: TGTGCCAGCAGGACGGACAATCAAGAGACCCAGTACTTC. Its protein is CASRTDNQETQYF.

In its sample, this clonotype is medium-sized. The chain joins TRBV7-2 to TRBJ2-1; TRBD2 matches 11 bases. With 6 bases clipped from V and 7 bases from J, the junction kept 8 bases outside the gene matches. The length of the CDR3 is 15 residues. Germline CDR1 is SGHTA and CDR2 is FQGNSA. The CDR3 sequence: CASSFGLAGGNEQFF. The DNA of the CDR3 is TGTGCCAGCAGTTTCGGACTAGCGGGTGGGAATGAGCAGTTCTTC.

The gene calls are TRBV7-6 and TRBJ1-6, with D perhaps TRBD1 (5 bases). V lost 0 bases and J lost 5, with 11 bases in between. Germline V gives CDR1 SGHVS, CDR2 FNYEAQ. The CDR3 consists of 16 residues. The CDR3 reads CASSLAGSRDNSPLHF. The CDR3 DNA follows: TGTGCCAGCAGCTTAGCCGGTTCCAGGGATAATTCACCCCTCCACTTT.

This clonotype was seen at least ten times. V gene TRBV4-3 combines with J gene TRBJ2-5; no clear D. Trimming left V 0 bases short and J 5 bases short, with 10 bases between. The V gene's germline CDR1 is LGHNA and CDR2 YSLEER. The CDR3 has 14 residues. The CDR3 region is CASSQDASLETQYF. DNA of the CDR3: TGCGCCAGCAGCCAAGATGCTAGTCTTGAGACCCAGTACTTC.

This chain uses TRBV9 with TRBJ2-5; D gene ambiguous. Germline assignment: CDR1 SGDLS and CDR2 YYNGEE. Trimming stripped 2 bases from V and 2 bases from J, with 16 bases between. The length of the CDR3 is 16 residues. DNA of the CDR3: TGTGCCAGCAGCGTCACCAGCGCCGAACTACAAGAGACCCAGTACTTC. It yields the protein CASSVTSAELQETQYF.

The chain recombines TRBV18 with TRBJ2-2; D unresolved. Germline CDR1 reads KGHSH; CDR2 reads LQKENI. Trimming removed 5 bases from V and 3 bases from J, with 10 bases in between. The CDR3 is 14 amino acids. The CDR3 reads CASSEIEDTGELFF. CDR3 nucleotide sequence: TGTGCCAGCTCAGAGATCGAGGACACCGGGGAGCTGTTTTTT.

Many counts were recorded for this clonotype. CDR3 in amino acids: CASSPQGSNTEAFF. The CDR3 coding sequence is TGTGCCAGCAGCCCACAGGGGTCGAACACTGAAGCTTTCTTT. The chain combines TRBV12-3 or TRBV12-4 with TRBJ1-1, with TRBD1 matching 7 bases. The CDR3 is 14 residues long. Trimming removed 6 bases from V and 1 base from J; junction bases left unmatched: 5.

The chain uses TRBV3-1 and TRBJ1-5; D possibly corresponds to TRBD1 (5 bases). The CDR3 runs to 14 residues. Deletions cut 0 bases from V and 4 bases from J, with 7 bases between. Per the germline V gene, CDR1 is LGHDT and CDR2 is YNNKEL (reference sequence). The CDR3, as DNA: TGTGCCAGCAGCCAAGATCAGGGAAATCAGCCCCAGCATTTT. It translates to CASSQDQGNQPQHF. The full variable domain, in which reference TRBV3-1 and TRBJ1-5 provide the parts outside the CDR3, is DTAVSQTPKYLVTQMGNDKSIKCEQNLGHDTMYWYKQDSKKFLKIMFSYNNKELIINETVPNRFSPKSPDKAHLNLHINSLELGDSAVYFCASSQDQGNQPQHFGDGTRLSIL.

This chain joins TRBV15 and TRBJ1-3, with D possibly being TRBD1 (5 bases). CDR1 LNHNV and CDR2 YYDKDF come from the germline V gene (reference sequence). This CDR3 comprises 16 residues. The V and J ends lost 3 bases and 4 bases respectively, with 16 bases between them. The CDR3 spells CATSRLTGAGGNTIYF. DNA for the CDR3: TGTGCCACCAGCAGGTTAACAGGCGCTGGGGGAAACACCATATATTTT.

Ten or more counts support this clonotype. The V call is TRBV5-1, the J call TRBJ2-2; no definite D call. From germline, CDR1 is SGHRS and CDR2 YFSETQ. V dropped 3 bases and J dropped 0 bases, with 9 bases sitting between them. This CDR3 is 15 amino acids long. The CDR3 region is CASSSGPANTGELFF. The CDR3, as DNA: TGCGCCAGCAGCTCTGGGCCCGCGAACACCGGGGAGCTGTTTTTT.

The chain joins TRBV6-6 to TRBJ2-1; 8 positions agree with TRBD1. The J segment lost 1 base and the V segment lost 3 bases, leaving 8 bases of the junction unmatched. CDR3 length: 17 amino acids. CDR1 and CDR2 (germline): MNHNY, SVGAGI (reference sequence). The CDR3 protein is CASSYQGQVLSYNEQFF. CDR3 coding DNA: TGTGCCAGCAGTTATCAGGGACAGGTACTATCCTACAATGAGCAGTTCTTC.

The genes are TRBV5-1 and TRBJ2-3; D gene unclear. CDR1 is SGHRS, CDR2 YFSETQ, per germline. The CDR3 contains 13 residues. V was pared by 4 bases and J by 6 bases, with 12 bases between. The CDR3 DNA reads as TGCGCCAGCAGCCCCGTCCCGGCGGATACGCAGTATTTT. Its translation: CASSPVPADTQYF.

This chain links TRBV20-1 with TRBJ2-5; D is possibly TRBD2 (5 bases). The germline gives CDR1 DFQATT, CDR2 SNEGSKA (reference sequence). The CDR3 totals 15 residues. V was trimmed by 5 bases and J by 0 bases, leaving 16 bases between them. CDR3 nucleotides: TGCAGTGCTCCTCGGGCCGGGGATTACCAAGAGACCCAGTACTTC. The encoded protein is CSAPRAGDYQETQYF.

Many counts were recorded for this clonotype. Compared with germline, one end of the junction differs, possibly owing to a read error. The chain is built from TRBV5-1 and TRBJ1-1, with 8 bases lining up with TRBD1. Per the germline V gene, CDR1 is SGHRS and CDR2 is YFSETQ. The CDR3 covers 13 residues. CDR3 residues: CASSLTGDTEAFF. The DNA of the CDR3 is TGTGCCAGCAGCTTGACAGGGGACACTGAAGCTTTCTTT.

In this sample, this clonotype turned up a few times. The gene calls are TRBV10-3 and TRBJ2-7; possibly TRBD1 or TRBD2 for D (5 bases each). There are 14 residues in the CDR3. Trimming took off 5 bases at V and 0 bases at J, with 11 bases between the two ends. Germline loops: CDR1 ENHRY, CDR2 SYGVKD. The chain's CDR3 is CAISTAGSSYEQYV. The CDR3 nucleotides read TGTGCCATCAGTACCGCAGGGAGCTCCTACGAGCAGTACGTC.

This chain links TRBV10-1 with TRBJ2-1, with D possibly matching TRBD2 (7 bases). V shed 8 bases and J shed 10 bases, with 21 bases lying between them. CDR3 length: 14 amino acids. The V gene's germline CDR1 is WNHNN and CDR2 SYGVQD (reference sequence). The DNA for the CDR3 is TGCGCCAGCTCCAGGACAGTCGGGCGGGGGGAGCAGTTCTTC. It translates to CASSRTVGRGEQFF.

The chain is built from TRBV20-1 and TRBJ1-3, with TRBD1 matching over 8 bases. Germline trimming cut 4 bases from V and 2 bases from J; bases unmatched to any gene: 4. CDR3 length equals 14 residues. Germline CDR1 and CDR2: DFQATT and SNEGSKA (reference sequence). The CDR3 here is CSATGTGAGNTIYF. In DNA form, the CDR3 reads TGCAGTGCTACCGGGACAGGCGCTGGAAACACCATATATTTT.

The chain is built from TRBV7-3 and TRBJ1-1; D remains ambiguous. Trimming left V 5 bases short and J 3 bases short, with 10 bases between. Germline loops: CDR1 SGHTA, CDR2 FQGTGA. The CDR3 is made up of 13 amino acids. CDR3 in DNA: TGTGCCAGCAGCAATAATGGGGACACTGAAGCTTTCTTT. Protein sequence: CASSNNGDTEAFF.

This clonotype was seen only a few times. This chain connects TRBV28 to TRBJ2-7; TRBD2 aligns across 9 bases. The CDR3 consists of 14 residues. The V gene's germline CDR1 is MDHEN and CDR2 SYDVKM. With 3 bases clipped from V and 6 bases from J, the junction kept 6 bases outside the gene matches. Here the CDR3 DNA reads TGTGCCAGCAGTTTTCGCGGGGGGGCCCTCGAGCAGTACTTC. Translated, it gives CASSFRGGALEQYF.